What follows describes a single TCR beta chain. What it binds is not known. This sample was taken from a study of graft-versus-host responses after intestinal transplantation. Study in general: Uniformly, recipients were administered anti-thymocyte globulin induction with subsequent tacrolimus and steroids for approximately three years.

Germline-derived CDR1 and CDR2 are MNHEY and SMNVEV (reference sequence). The CDR3 runs 15 residues. The V segment lost 5 bases and the J segment 0 bases; nucleotides outside the gene matches: 3. General observations from the study: Graft-donor T cell macrochimerism in patients accompanied high graft-versus-host to host-versus-graft clonal ratios in allografts. Peak circulating GvH clone levels were associated with early post-transplant HvG declines.

Libraries were prepared by immunoSEQ multiplex PCR; TCRdb keeps only in-frame clonotypes and omits some of them. The sample consists of about 100,000 clones, 85% to 95% of them appearing once. V usage is TRBV27 and J usage is TRBJ2-1, with 8 bases aligning to TRBD2. Sequencing used unstimulated CD8+ T cells sorted from spleen or lymph node cells, obtained before intestinal transplant. The receptor was derived from a human donor who received an intestinal transplant. The CDR3 sequence is CASSTLADSYNEQFF. The CDR3 DNA sequence: TGTGCCAGCAGTACACTAGCGGACTCCTACAATGAGCAGTTCTTC.